The 21 T cell receptor beta chains in this list originate from one sample, sequenced in a study of shared clonotypes between healthy human individuals. Naive CD8 cells comprised CD45RO-negative, CCR7-positively selected cells, excluding terminally differentiated effector memory CD45RA+ cells. Profiling relied on immunoSEQ multiplex PCR, and the TCRdb table lists in-frame clones only, not all of them. The table has around 2.1 million clones, 85% to 95% seen once; the top ten hold roughly 1.8%. Sequencing used naive CD8+ T cells from PBMCs. The source of these receptors is a man aged 18 to 35 in good health. Some clones in this sample may be carry-over from other donors' samples.

The count of this clone is one. The rearrangement links TRBV7-8 to TRBJ2-7; D could derive from TRBD1 or TRBD2 (5 bases each). The CDR3 covers 15 residues. V was shortened by 1 base and J by 5 bases, with 15 bases between the two germline ends. Germline values: CDR1 SGHVS, CDR2 FQNEAQ. In DNA, the CDR3 is TGTGCCAGCAGCTTAGTCCTACTAGGGACCCACGAGCAGTACTTC. Translation gives CASSLVLLGTHEQYF.

The V gene is TRBV6-5, the J gene TRBJ1-2, with 7 bases that match TRBD1. Per the germline V gene, CDR1 is MNHEY and CDR2 is SVGAGI. The J segment lost 7 bases and the V segment lost 6 bases, leaving 11 bases of the junction unmatched. The CDR3 loop spans 14 amino acids. The DNA of the CDR3 is TGTGCCAGCAGACCCGACAGGGCGCGGAGTGGCTACACCTTC. Amino acids: CASRPDRARSGYTF.

The chain joins TRBV19 to TRBJ2-5; either TRBD1 or TRBD2 may fit D (5 bases each). Trimming cost V 6 bases and J 4 bases, with 12 bases left between them. CDR1 and CDR2 (germline): LNHDA, SQIVND (reference sequence). The CDR3 runs to 13 residues. CDR3 loop: CASRMGVGETQYF. In nucleotides, the CDR3 is TGTGCCAGTAGGATGGGGGTGGGAGAGACCCAGTACTTC.

The chain is built from TRBV18 and TRBJ1-1; D gene unclear. The germline V and J ends were trimmed by 3 bases and 7 bases, with 12 bases remaining between them. Germline loops: CDR1 KGHSH, CDR2 LQKENI. CDR3 length: 13 amino acids. The CDR3 bases are TGTGCCAGCTCACCCCCGTCGGTGGGTGAAGCTTTCTTT. It is translated as CASSPPSVGEAFF.

The gene calls are TRBV5-4 and TRBJ1-1; D perhaps matches TRBD1 (6 bases). In germline, CDR1 is SGHNT, CDR2 YYREEE (reference sequence). Trimming left V 0 bases short and J 1 base short, with 7 bases between. The CDR3 loop spans 14 amino acids. CDR3 residues: CASSLAQGNTEAFF. CDR3 nucleotides: TGTGCCAGCAGCTTGGCACAGGGGAACACTGAAGCTTTCTTT. The full variable domain, completed using reference TRBV5-4 and TRBJ1-1, is ETGVTQSPTHLIKTRGQQVTLRCSSQSGHNTVSWYQQALGQGPQFIFQYYREEENGRGNFPPRFSGLQFPNYSSELNVNALELDDSALYLCASSLAQGNTEAFFGQGTRLTVV.

This clone was recorded only once. The rearrangement links TRBV7-8 to TRBJ1-2; 10 nucleotides agree with TRBD1. The CDR3 length is 17 residues. Germline V gene lookup returns CDR1 SGHVS and CDR2 FQNEAQ. V trimming: 2 bases; J trimming: 5 bases; junction bases outside the gene matches: 11. Written as DNA, the CDR3 is TGTGCCAGCAGCTTACATAAGACAGGGGGCAATGGATATGGCTACACCTTC. This codes for CASSLHKTGGNGYGYTF.

CDR3 bases: TGTGCCAGCAGCTTAGCGATGGCTAGCGGAAGAATTAACAATGAGCAGTTCTTC. Protein product: CASSLAMASGRINNEQFF. This chain connects TRBV7-8 to TRBJ2-1; 7 bases are a match to TRBD2. V lost 0 bases and J lost 5; bases outside the gene matches: 13. CDR1 is SGHVS, CDR2 FQNEAQ, per germline. The CDR3 runs 18 residues.

This clone was seen a single time. The chain employs TRBV29-1 and TRBJ2-7; no clear D gene. This CDR3 comprises 16 residues. Per germline, CDR1 SQVTM and CDR2 ANQGSEA. The ends were cut back, 4 bases at V and 2 bases at J, with 21 bases in the middle. The CDR3 loop reads CSVGSIPSTPTYEQYF. In DNA, the CDR3 is TGCAGCGTTGGGTCTATTCCCTCGACCCCCACCTACGAGCAGTACTTC.

This rearrangement joins TRBV13 to TRBJ1-2; the match to TRBD1 covers 7 bases. CDR3 size: 16 residues. The germline V gene encodes CDR1 PRHDT and CDR2 FYEKMQ (reference sequence). V was pared by 5 bases and J by 4 bases, with 13 bases of the junction left unmatched. The CDR3 DNA is TGTGCCAGCAGCAGAGTTCGACAGGGATCAGCCTATGGCTACACCTTC. Protein: CASSRVRQGSAYGYTF.

The chain recombines TRBV4-2 with TRBJ2-1; 8 bases map to TRBD2. V shed 5 bases, J shed 4 bases, and the junction held 16 bases outside the gene matches. The CDR3 has 18 residues. CDR1 is LGHNA and CDR2 is YNFKEQ in the germline V gene. The CDR3 DNA reads TGTGCCAGCAGCGACTTGCCAGCGGGAGCCGAGGGTTACAATGAGCAGTTCTTC. Its protein product is CASSDLPAGAEGYNEQFF.

CDR3 protein: CASSWGQGFNEQFF. As DNA, the CDR3 is TGTGCCAGCTCTTGGGGACAGGGGTTCAATGAGCAGTTCTTC. The rearrangement joins TRBV27 to TRBJ2-1; 10 nucleotides line up with TRBD1. The CDR3 length is 14 residues. Germline lookup yields CDR1 MNHEY and CDR2 SMNVEV (reference sequence). J gave up 6 bases and V 8 bases, and 7 bases lay outside the gene matches.

J is TRBJ1-4 and V is TRBV27; 7 positions agree with TRBD1. V lost 4 bases to trimming and J lost 5 bases; unmatched junction nucleotides: 4. Germline loops: CDR1 MNHEY, CDR2 SMNVEV (reference sequence). The CDR3 has 14 residues. As DNA, the CDR3 is TGTGCCAGCAGTTGGACAGGCATGAATGAAAAACTGTTTTTT. Protein sequence: CASSWTGMNEKLFF.

The chain recombines TRBV28 with TRBJ1-2; 7 bases align to TRBD1. V gave up 4 bases and J gave up 5 bases; unmatched junction bases: 4. The V gene's germline CDR1 is MDHEN and CDR2 SYDVKM. The CDR3 is 13 residues long. CDR3 in amino acids: CASSSGQEYGYTF. In DNA form, the CDR3 reads TGTGCCAGCAGTTCCGGACAGGAATATGGCTACACCTTC.

The rearrangement links TRBV5-5 to TRBJ2-7; no reliable D call. From germline, CDR1 is SGHKS and CDR2 YYEKEE (reference sequence). The length of the CDR3 is 16 residues. V lost 0 bases and J 7 bases, leaving 20 bases between the germline ends. CDR3 residues: CASSLDSSLVVWEQYF. The CDR3 nucleotides read TGTGCCAGCAGCTTGGATTCCTCTCTGGTCGTGTGGGAGCAGTACTTC. Supplemented by reference TRBV5-5 and TRBJ2-7, the full variable domain reads DAGVTQSPTHLIKTRGQQVTLRCSPISGHKSVSWYQQVLGQGPQFIFQYYEKEERGRGNFPDRFSARQFPNYSSELNVNALLLGDSALYLCASSLDSSLVVWEQYFGPGTRLTVT.

The rearrangement joins TRBV11-2 to TRBJ2-1; the match to TRBD1 covers 7 bases. The CDR3 has 13 residues. After removal of 5 bases from V and 4 bases from J, the junction contained 2 bases not matched to a gene. Germline V gene data show CDR1 as SGHAT and CDR2 as FQNNGV. The CDR3 sequence: CASSLQGYNEQFF. CDR3 nucleotide sequence: TGTGCCAGCAGCCTACAGGGGTACAATGAGCAGTTCTTC.

V and J are TRBV11-2 and TRBJ1-5, with TRBD1 identical over 10 bases. The length of the CDR3 is 15 residues. V trimming: 5 bases; J trimming: 4 bases; junction bases outside the gene matches: 5. Looked up from germline, CDR1 is SGHAT and CDR2 is FQNNGV. Here the CDR3 reads CASSKGTGVNQPQHF. In DNA form, the CDR3 reads TGTGCCAGCAGCAAGGGGACAGGGGTAAATCAGCCCCAGCATTTT.

The chain uses TRBV10-2 and TRBJ2-2, with 9 bases matching TRBD2. Trimming took 6 bases from V and 6 from J; bases not matched to a gene: 5. This CDR3 spans 14 amino acids. Germline-derived CDR1 and CDR2 are WSHSY and SAAADI. The CDR3 coding sequence is TGCGCCAGCAGGCCGAGCGGGAGGTCCGGGGAGCTGTTTTTT. Translation gives CASRPSGRSGELFF.

This sequence joins TRBV2 and TRBJ2-1, with TRBD1 matching over 7 bases. V shed 5 bases and J 9 bases; nucleotides not matched to a gene: 19. The CDR3 loop spans 17 amino acids. CDR1 and CDR2 (germline): SNHLY, FYNNEI. For the CDR3, the DNA is TGTGCCAGCAGTCTAATACTGCCTCGGACAGGTAGGAGTGAGCAGTTCTTC. Translation: CASSLILPRTGRSEQFF.

The chain joins TRBV11-2 to TRBJ2-7, with 12 bases fitting TRBD2. The V and J ends lost 5 bases and 3 bases, in that order; junction bases with no gene match: 5. From germline, CDR1 is SGHAT and CDR2 FQNNGV. The CDR3 is 15 amino acids. CDR3 residues: CASSIGTSGYYEQYF. As DNA, the CDR3 is TGTGCCAGCAGCATTGGGACTAGCGGGTACTACGAGCAGTACTTC.

This chain links TRBV6-1 with TRBJ1-1; D not certain. The CDR3 loop spans 10 amino acids. Deletions cut 7 bases from V and 11 bases from J, with 11 bases between. In germline, CDR1 is MNHNS, CDR2 SASEGT. CDR3 in amino acids: CASIASEAFF. In DNA form, the CDR3 reads TGTGCCAGCATTGCCAGTGAGGCTTTCTTT.

J is TRBJ2-7 and V is TRBV7-3, with unresolved D. Germline CDR1 SGHTA, CDR2 FQGTGA. Trimming took off 3 bases at V and 3 bases at J, with 9 bases between the two ends. The CDR3 sequence is 13 residues long. This CDR3 is CASSFTTGYEQYF. For the CDR3, the DNA is TGTGCCAGCAGCTTCACCACTGGCTACGAGCAGTACTTC.